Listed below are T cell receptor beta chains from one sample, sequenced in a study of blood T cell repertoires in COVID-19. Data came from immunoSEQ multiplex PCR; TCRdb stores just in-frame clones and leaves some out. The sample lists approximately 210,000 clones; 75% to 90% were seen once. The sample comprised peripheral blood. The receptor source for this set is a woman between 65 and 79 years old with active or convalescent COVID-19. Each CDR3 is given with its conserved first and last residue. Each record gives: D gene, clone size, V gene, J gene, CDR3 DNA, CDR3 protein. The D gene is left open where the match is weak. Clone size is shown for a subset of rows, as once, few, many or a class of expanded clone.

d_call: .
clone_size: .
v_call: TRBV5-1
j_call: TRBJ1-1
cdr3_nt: TGCGCCAGCAGCCCGGAGGGACGCGGGGGGAGAACTGAAGCTTTCTTT
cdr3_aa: CASSPEGRGGRTEAFF

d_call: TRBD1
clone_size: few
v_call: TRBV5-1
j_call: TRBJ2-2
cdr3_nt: TGCGCCAGCTCGAGGGACAGGGGGCTTGGCGGGGAGCTGTTTTTT
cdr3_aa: CASSRDRGLGGELFF

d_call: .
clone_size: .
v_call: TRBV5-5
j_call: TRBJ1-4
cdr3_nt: TGTGCCAGCAGCTCCTCGGTCTTACTGAGCGAAAAACTGTTTTTT
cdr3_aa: CASSSSVLLSEKLFF

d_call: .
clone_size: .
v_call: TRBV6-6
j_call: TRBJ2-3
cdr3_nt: TGTGCCAGCGGCGGGACAGTAGATACGCAGTATTTT
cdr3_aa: CASGGTVDTQYF

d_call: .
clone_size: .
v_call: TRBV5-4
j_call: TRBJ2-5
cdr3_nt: TGTGCCAGCAGCTTTACCTCAGCGGGCAAAGAGACCCAGTACTTC
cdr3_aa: CASSFTSAGKETQYF

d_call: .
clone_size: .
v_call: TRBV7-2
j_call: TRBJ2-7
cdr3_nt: TGTGCCAGCAGCTTAGCGCCAGGGCCCTACGAGCAGTACTTC
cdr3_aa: CASSLAPGPYEQYF

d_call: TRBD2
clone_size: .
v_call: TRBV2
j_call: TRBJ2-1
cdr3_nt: TGTGCCAGCAGTGAGACTAGCGGGAGTCTTAGGAATGAGCAGTTCTTC
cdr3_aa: CASSETSGSLRNEQFF

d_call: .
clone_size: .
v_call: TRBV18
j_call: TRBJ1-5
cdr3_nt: TGTGCCAGCTCTCCGAACCGCCTCGGGCGGGATAACAATCAGCCCCAGCATTTT
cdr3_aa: CASSPNRLGRDNNQPQHF

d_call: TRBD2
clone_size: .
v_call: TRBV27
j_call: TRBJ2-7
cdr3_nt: TGTGCCAGCAGAAGACTAGCGGGTCTCGAGCAGTACTTC
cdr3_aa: CASRRLAGLEQYF

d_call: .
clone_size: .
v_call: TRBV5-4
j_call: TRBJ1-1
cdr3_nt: TGTGCCAGCAGCTTGGCTCTAGAGAACACTGAAGCTTTCTTT
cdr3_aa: CASSLALENTEAFF

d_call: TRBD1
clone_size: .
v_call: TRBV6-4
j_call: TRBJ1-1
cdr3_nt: TGTGCCAGCCCCGGGACAGTACACCCCCAGAACACTGAAGCTTTCTTT
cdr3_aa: CASPGTVHPQNTEAFF

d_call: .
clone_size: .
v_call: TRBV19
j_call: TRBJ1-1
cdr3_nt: TGTGCCAGTAGTATAAAGGCAGGGGAAGCTCGAGCTTTCTTT
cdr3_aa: CASSIKAGEARAFF

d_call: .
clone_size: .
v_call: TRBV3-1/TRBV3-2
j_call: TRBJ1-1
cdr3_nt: TGTGCCAGCAGCCAATGGGAGGTGGGGGGTGAAGCTTTCTTT
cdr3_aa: CASSQWEVGGEAFF

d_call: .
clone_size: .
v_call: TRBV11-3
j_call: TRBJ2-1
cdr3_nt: TGTGCCAGCAGCCGGGAGACACGAGGTGAGCAGTTCTTC
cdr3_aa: CASSRETRGEQFF

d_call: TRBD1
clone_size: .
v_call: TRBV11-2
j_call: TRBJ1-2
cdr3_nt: TGTGCCAGCAGCATAGGGACAGGGGACTATGGCTACACCTTC
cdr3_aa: CASSIGTGDYGYTF

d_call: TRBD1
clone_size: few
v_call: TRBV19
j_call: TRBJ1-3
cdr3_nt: TGTGCCAGTAGTATTCGACAGGGAGGTCTGCTGAACACCATATATTTT
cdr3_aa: CASSIRQGGLLNTIYF

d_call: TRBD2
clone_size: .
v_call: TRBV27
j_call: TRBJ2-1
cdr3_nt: TGTGCCAGCAGTTGGGGGGAGCGGGGGGGCGTTGAGCAGTTCTTC
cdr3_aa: CASSWGERGGVEQFF